This TCR beta chain derives from a study of human T cells and chemical hapten exposure. The CDR3 totals 15 residues. The V gene lost 5 bases and the J gene lost 2 bases, with 15 bases spanning the gap. Germline loops: CDR1 MNHNY, CDR2 SVGAGI (reference sequence). In TCRdb, the RACE reads were re-called with MiXCR into one record per CDR3 protein. The sample includes approximately 84,000 distinct CDR3 sequences, roughly 10% of them seen just once. Time point here: patch test 2, 6 weeks after DPC sensitization. The treatment here: therapeutic diphenylcyclopropenone sensitization with weekly scalp DPC. Material: whole blood, obtained in connection with sensitization to the hapten diphenylcyclopropenone (DPC). The origin of this receptor is a woman aged 25 to 45 with alopecia areata. Some clones in this sample may be carry-over from other donors' samples. The J gene is TRBJ1-2, the V gene TRBV6-6, with no clear D. CDR3 sequence (DNA): TGTGCCAGCAGTCCCTCAGGACGGCAGAACTATGGCTACACCTTC. It encodes CASSPSGRQNYGYTF.